Given below is one TCR beta chain in context. These data come from a study of blood T cells in healthy people across ages. Trimming removed 4 bases from V and 4 bases from J; junction bases left unmatched: 3. This CDR3 has 14 amino acids. Germline CDR1 MDHEN, CDR2 SYDVKM. The authors ran a second PCR of about 7 to 11 cycles using a sample-barcoded 5' primer and a J-beta primer mix. TCRdb analysed the 5' RACE reads with MiXCR anew, one entry per CDR3 protein. The sample holds about 760,000 distinct CDR3 sequences, about 25% seen once. This sample was also put to use in a study of T cells of mothers and their children. From that study: It was observed that no persistent microchimeric T cell clones could be detected.

The sample was blood. The clonotype originates from a boy aged 10-17 years in good health. J is TRBJ2-1 and V is TRBV28; TRBD2 matches 8 bases. The chain's CDR3 is CASSSAGAYNEQFF. In nucleotides, the CDR3 is TGTGCCAGCAGTTCAGCGGGGGCGTACAATGAGCAGTTCTTC.